The rows below give T cell receptor beta chains drawn from one sample of a study of cytomegalovirus exposure and HLA in healthy donors. Sequencing was performed with immunoSEQ multiplex PCR; in TCRdb, only in-frame clones are kept and a portion is missing. The sample holds 95,000 to 150,000 clones, 60% to 85% seen once. Sequencing was performed on PBMCs. These receptors all stem from a woman in her 40s in good health and CMV-seropositive. The CDR3 runs from the conserved cysteine through the conserved F or W. The D gene is left open where the match is weak. Some rows mark clone size as missing; the rest say once, few, many or name a class of expanded clone.

J gene | V gene | D gene | clone size | CDR3 DNA | CDR3 protein
TRBJ2-7 | TRBV28 | TRBD1 | - | TGTGCCAGCACCCTGGGACAGGTGCTCTACGAGCAGTACTTC | CASTLGQVLYEQYF
TRBJ1-2 | TRBV6-5 | - | once | TGTGCCAGCCTCGGGTCTAACTATGGCTACACCTTC | CASLGSNYGYTF
TRBJ1-5 | TRBV6-5 | TRBD1 | few | TGTGCCAGCAGCAGACGACAGGGTCTAAATCAGCCCCAGCATTTT | CASSRRQGLNQPQHF
TRBJ2-7 | TRBV5-8 | - | - | TGTGCCAGCAGCCCTCTGACGGGGGTAAAGCAGTACTTC | CASSPLTGVKQYF
TRBJ1-5 | TRBV27 | TRBD1 | - | TGTGCCAGCAGTCCCCGACAGGGGGCGAGCAATCAGCCCCAGCATTTT | CASSPRQGASNQPQHF
TRBJ2-7 | TRBV18 | TRBD1 | once | TGTGCCAGCTCACCACCGAAGGGGGCGGCCTACGAGCAGTACTTC | CASSPPKGAAYEQYF
TRBJ1-1 | TRBV6-1 | - | - | TGTGCCAGCAGTGAAAGTTCAGAAATTGGCACTGAAGCTTTCTTT | CASSESSEIGTEAFF
TRBJ2-4 | TRBV7-9 | - | - | TGTGCCAGCAGCTTAGCGGGACACCCAACGAGAGACATTCAGTACTTC | CASSLAGHPTRDIQYF
TRBJ1-5 | TRBV5-4 | - | - | TGTGCCAGCAGCTTGGCCCCGGATCAGCCCCAGCATTTT | CASSLAPDQPQHF
TRBJ1-1 | TRBV7-9 | TRBD1 | few | TGTGCCAGCAGTACGACAGGGATCACTGAAGCTTTCTTT | CASSTTGITEAFF
TRBJ1-3 | TRBV6-5 | - | few | TGTGCCAGCAGTGGGCAGGGAACGGGAAACACCATATATTTT | CASSGQGTGNTIYF
TRBJ1-1 | TRBV30 | - | - | TGTGCCTGCTCCAGGCAGAACACTGAAGCTTTCTTT | CACSRQNTEAFF
TRBJ1-1 | TRBV19 | TRBD1 | - | TGTGCCAGTAGTCCCACCGACAGGGGGCGGGGATCTGAAGCTTTCTTT | CASSPTDRGRGSEAFF
TRBJ2-7 | TRBV6-1 | TRBD1 | - | TGTGCCAGCAGTGACGGGGACAGGGGAGTGGGTAGCTCCTACGAGCAGTACTTC | CASSDGDRGVGSSYEQYF
TRBJ1-2 | TRBV28 | - | - | TGTGCCAGCAGTTTATTACAGAACTATGGCTACACCTTC | CASSLLQNYGYTF
TRBJ2-1 | TRBV27 | TRBD2 | - | TGTGCCAGCGCCTCCATGGGGACTAGCGGGAGCAATGAGCAGTTCTTC | CASASMGTSGSNEQFF
TRBJ2-7 | TRBV11-2 | TRBD2 | - | TGTGCCAGCAGCTCGGGGGGACTCCTAGCGGGGGCCACCTACGAGCAGTACTTC | CASSSGGLLAGATYEQYF
TRBJ1-2 | TRBV30 | TRBD1 | few | TGTGCCTGGAGTGTTGGGACAGATCAGGGCTACACCTTC | CAWSVGTDQGYTF
TRBJ1-2 | TRBV18 | - | - | TGTGCCAGCTCACCGTTTCGAGGAATCCCCGAGGGCTACACCTTC | CASSPFRGIPEGYTF
TRBJ2-3 | TRBV7-2 | TRBD2 | few | TGTGCCAGCAGCTTTACTAGCGGGGGGGCGGGAGATACGCAGTATTTT | CASSFTSGGAGDTQYF
TRBJ2-1 | TRBV4-1 | TRBD2 | - | TGCGCCAGCAGCCAAGAGCGGCTAGCGGCTCCCTTGGATGAGCAGTTCTTC | CASSQERLAAPLDEQFF
TRBJ2-7 | TRBV27 | TRBD2 | - | TGTGCCAGCAGTTTTAGCGGGCTCTCCTACGAGCAGTACTTC | CASSFSGLSYEQYF
TRBJ2-3 | TRBV5-1 | - | - | TGCGCCAGCAGCTTTCATGGGGGGGATACGCAGTATTTT | CASSFHGGDTQYF
TRBJ2-1 | TRBV27 | - | once | TGTGCCAGCAGCCTCTACAATGAGCAGTTCTTC | CASSLYNEQFF
TRBJ2-5 | TRBV15 | TRBD1 | - | TGTGCCACCAGCAGGGGCTGGACAGGGGGCACAGAGACCCAGTACTTC | CATSRGWTGGTETQYF
TRBJ2-2 | TRBV7-3 | - | - | TGTGCCAGCAGCTTAAGCACAGGCCCTTTAAACACCGGGGAGCTGTTTTTT | CASSLSTGPLNTGELFF
TRBJ1-3 | TRBV29-1 | TRBD1 | - | TGCAGCGTTGTGACCGGGACAGGGGTTAAGAGAAACACCATATATTTT | CSVVTGTGVKRNTIYF
TRBJ1-2 | TRBV5-5 | - | - | TGTGCCAGCAGCCTGGAGGAAGGGGGGGGCTATGGCTACACCTTC | CASSLEEGGGYGYTF
TRBJ2-3 | TRBV9 | - | - | TGTGCCAGCAGCGTAGCTGGGTGGGAGTTAGATACGCAGTATTTT | CASSVAGWELDTQYF
TRBJ2-1 | TRBV4-3 | TRBD2 | few | TGCGCCAGCAGCCAAGGTAGCGGGAGCGGAAATGAGCAGTTCTTC | CASSQGSGSGNEQFF
TRBJ2-2 | TRBV9 | TRBD1 | - | TGTGCCAGCAGCGTAGCGAACAGGGGGTCAACCGGGGAGCTGTTTTTT | CASSVANRGSTGELFF
TRBJ1-3 | TRBV19 | - | few | TGTGCCAGTACCCCTCTGCGCGGTCAACTCGCTGGAAACACCATATATTTT | CASTPLRGQLAGNTIYF
TRBJ2-7 | TRBV4-1 | - | - | TGCGCCAGCAGCCAAGATGGGGGGGGCCGCGAGTACTACGAGCAGTACTTC | CASSQDGGGREYYEQYF
TRBJ2-7 | TRBV6-5 | - | - | TGTGCCAGTGGGGCCAGGACCTACGAGCAGTACTTC | CASGARTYEQYF
TRBJ1-1 | TRBV2 | TRBD1 | - | TGTGCCAGCAGGACCGGGACAGGGAACATGAACACTGAAGCTTTCTTT | CASRTGTGNMNTEAFF
TRBJ2-7 | TRBV11-2 | - | - | TGTGCCAGCAGCTTATGGCCGGGGGATCCCTCCTACGAGCAGTACTTC | CASSLWPGDPSYEQYF
TRBJ2-1 | TRBV7-2 | TRBD1 | - | TGTGCCAGCAGCCGGGACAGGGGGCGAAGGTTAGGCAATGAGCAGTTCTTC | CASSRDRGRRLGNEQFF
TRBJ2-1 | TRBV6-5 | - | - | TGTGCCAGCAGTTACGATCAGAAGGAGCAGTTCTTC | CASSYDQKEQFF
TRBJ1-3 | TRBV6-1 | - | once | TGTGCCAGCAGTAGGAGCTCGAGCTCTGGAAACACCATATATTTT | CASSRSSSSGNTIYF
TRBJ1-1 | TRBV7-6 | TRBD1 | - | TGTGCCAGCAGCCCGGGACAGGGGTTGGTCCCTGAAGCTTTCTTT | CASSPGQGLVPEAFF
TRBJ2-7 | TRBV2 | - | - | TGTGCCATTACAGGAGGGACGGTTGCCTACGAGCAGTACTTC | CAITGGTVAYEQYF
TRBJ2-2 | TRBV30 | - | few | TGTGCCTGGAGTGTCGGGGTTTTGACCGGGGAGCTGTTTTTT | CAWSVGVLTGELFF
TRBJ1-5 | TRBV7-3 | TRBD1 | - | TGTGCCAGCAGCTCCGTCTCCCCTACAGGGGACTTCAATCAGCCCCAGCATTTT | CASSSVSPTGDFNQPQHF
TRBJ1-5 | TRBV4-3 | TRBD1 | - | TGCGCCAGCAGCAGGACAGGTCGTATTCAACGTAGCAATCAGCCCCAGCATTTT | CASSRTGRIQRSNQPQHF
TRBJ2-3 | TRBV30 | TRBD1 | - | TGTGCCTATACTCAGGACAGGGGGCGCCCAGATACGCAGTATTTT | CAYTQDRGRPDTQYF
TRBJ1-1 | TRBV27 | - | - | TGTGCCAGCAGTGGTTACGGGGATTGGAACACTGAAGCTTTCTTT | CASSGYGDWNTEAFF
TRBJ2-2 | TRBV13 | TRBD2 | - | TGTGCCAGCAGCCTGATAGCGGGAGGCGCCACCGGGGAGCTGTTTTTT | CASSLIAGGATGELFF
TRBJ2-7 | TRBV7-3 | TRBD2 | - | TGTGCCAGCAGCCCAGATGGGGTAGGGACTAGCGGGACCGGCCCCTACGAGCAGTACTTC | CASSPDGVGTSGTGPYEQYF
TRBJ1-1 | TRBV11-1 | - | - | TGTGCCAGCAGCTTAGGTCGCTACTCGAACACTGAAGCTTTCTTT | CASSLGRYSNTEAFF
TRBJ1-3 | TRBV6-1 | - | - | TGTGCCAGCAGTGAAGCGCGGGGTTCCTTCGGAAACACCATATATTTT | CASSEARGSFGNTIYF
TRBJ2-5 | TRBV6-5 | - | once | TGTGCCAGCAGTTACTCCCCAACACAGGCGACCCAGTACTTC | CASSYSPTQATQYF
TRBJ2-2 | TRBV4-2 | TRBD2 | - | TGTGCCAGCAGCCCCCAGCGGGGGGGGTCCGGGGAGCTGTTTTTT | CASSPQRGGSGELFF
TRBJ2-5 | TRBV5-1 | - | - | TGCGCCAGCAGCTTCGGGGGACCGTCAACCGCAGAGACCCAGTACTTC | CASSFGGPSTAETQYF
TRBJ2-1 | TRBV30 | TRBD1 | - | TGTGCCTGGAGAGGGACAGGGGGCAATGAGCAGTTCTTC | CAWRGTGGNEQFF